The 20 T cell receptor beta chains below were found in one sample sequenced in a study of CD8+ T cells in alopecia areata. Extracted from the samples, RNA was reverse transcribed into cDNA to serve as the sequencing template. Assay used: immunoSEQ multiplex PCR; TCRdb lists only in-frame clones, some missing. Altogether just over 150,000 clones are present, around half being singletons, with the ten largest covering just under 20%. Sequencing used CD8+ T cells sorted from blood, obtained at week 0. The receptors here all came from a human donor with alopecia areata.

This clone occurred a few times. The rearrangement joins TRBV11-2 to TRBJ2-2; D perhaps matches TRBD2 (5 bases). This CDR3 spans 12 amino acids. The V end was cut by 2 bases, the J end by 8 bases, with 6 bases between. Germline V gives CDR1 SGHAT, CDR2 FQNNGV. The CDR3 sequence: CASSLREGELFF. CDR3 nucleotide sequence: TGTGCCAGCAGCTTAAGGGAGGGGGAGCTGTTTTTT.

This clone turned up a few times. This sequence joins TRBV9 and TRBJ2-1; 8 bases match TRBD2. V lost 0 bases to trimming and J lost 6 bases; unmatched junction nucleotides: 5. CDR1 is SGDLS, CDR2 YYNGEE, per germline. The CDR3 spans 15 residues. Here the CDR3 DNA reads TGTGCCAGCAGCGTAGCCGGGACTAGAGTCAATGAGCAGTTCTTC. It specifies CASSVAGTRVNEQFF.

The genes are TRBV7-9 and TRBJ2-7; 7 bases line up with TRBD2. J was trimmed by 2 bases and V by 5 bases; bases with no gene match: 15. This CDR3 region has 17 residues. CDR1 and CDR2 from the germline V gene are SEHNR and FQNEAQ (reference sequence). For the CDR3, the DNA is TGTGCCAGCAGCCCCCTCGCGGCGGGGGAGAAAACCTACGAGCAGTACTTC. Translating gives CASSPLAAGEKTYEQYF.

The V gene is TRBV7-9, the J gene TRBJ2-1; D is possibly TRBD2 (5 bases). CDR3 length: 12 amino acids. Germline V CDR1 and CDR2: SEHNR, FQNEAQ (reference sequence). The germline V and J ends were trimmed by 4 bases and 6 bases, with 7 bases remaining between them. CDR3 sequence: CASSSAGNEQFF. CDR3 nucleotides: TGTGCCAGCAGCTCCGCGGGCAATGAGCAGTTCTTC.

The chain joins TRBV4-3 to TRBJ2-1, with 10 nucleotides matching TRBD1. This CDR3 has 19 residues. Germline lookup yields CDR1 LGHNA and CDR2 YSLEER. Trimming removed 2 bases from V and 5 bases from J; junction bases left unmatched: 15. The DNA of the CDR3 is TGCGCCAGCAGCCAACACGGGAGGGCTAGACAGGGGGCGGACAATGAGCAGTTCTTC. As protein: CASSQHGRARQGADNEQFF.

The chain has TRBV30 and TRBJ1-2; D ambiguous. Trimming took 3 bases from V and 6 from J, leaving 20 bases between them. The CDR3 runs to 15 residues. Germline V lookup: CDR1 GTSNPN, CDR2 SVGIG (reference sequence). Here the CDR3 DNA reads TGTGCCTGGAGAAGCGCACCAGATCTAGGAAATGGCTACACCTTC. Amino acid sequence: CAWRSAPDLGNGYTF. Using reference TRBV30 and TRBJ1-2 for the parts outside the CDR3, the full variable domain is SQTIHQWPATLVQPVGSPLSLECTVEGTSNPNLYWYRQAAGRGLQLLFYSVGIGQISSEVPQNLSASRPQDRQFILSSKKLLLSDSGFYLCAWRSAPDLGNGYTFGSGTRLTVV.

This clone has more than one count but fewer than ten. CDR3 in DNA: TGCGCCAGCAGCCCCTCAATATCTGGCGGGACCGGGGAGCTGTTTTTT. This sequence encodes CASSPSISGGTGELFF. V usage is TRBV4-3 and J usage is TRBJ2-2; possible D gene TRBD2, 5 bases. The CDR3 consists of 16 residues. Germline CDR1 LGHNA, CDR2 YSLEER. Between the trimmed V and J ends, which lost 4 bases and 5 bases, there was a span of 17 bases.

The table lists this clone with a count of one. CDR3 DNA: TGTGCCATCAGGGGGGACAGGGAAGCTTTCTTT. The encoded protein is CAIRGDREAFF. The chain combines TRBV10-3 with TRBJ1-1; TRBD1 matches 8 bases. The CDR3 totals 11 residues. CDR1 ENHRY and CDR2 SYGVKD come from the germline V gene. V was pared by 6 bases and J by 8 bases, with 2 bases of the junction left unmatched.

This chain links TRBV29-1 with TRBJ2-3; a possible D gene is TRBD2 (6 bases). Germline V gene data show CDR1 as SQVTM and CDR2 as ANQGSEA. V lost 7 bases and J lost 3, with 14 bases in between. The CDR3 sequence is 13 residues long. The chain's CDR3 is CSALDSGTDTQYF. DNA of the CDR3: TGCAGCGCCCTAGATAGCGGAACAGATACGCAGTATTTT.

This clone was recorded a few times. The rearrangement uses TRBV5-1 and TRBJ2-7; no clear D gene. This CDR3 is 13 amino acids long. Looked up from germline, CDR1 is SGHRS and CDR2 is YFSETQ. With 0 bases removed from V and 7 bases from J, the gap between germline ends came to 11 bases. CDR3 region: CASSLAWGKEQYF. The DNA for the CDR3 is TGCGCCAGCAGCTTGGCGTGGGGTAAGGAGCAGTACTTC. The full variable domain, rest sourced from reference TRBV5-1 and TRBJ2-7, is KAGVTQTPRYLIKTRGQQVTLSCSPISGHRSVSWYQQTPGQGLQFLFEYFSETQRNKGNFPGRFSGRQFSNSRSEMNVSTLELGDSALYLCASSLAWGKEQYFGPGTRLTVT.

This clone was counted between two and nine times. V and J are TRBV12-5 and TRBJ2-1; unclear D gene. Germline V gene data show CDR1 as LGHNT and CDR2 as FRNRAP. V lost 7 bases and J lost 2, with 9 bases in between. CDR3 length equals 13 residues. The CDR3 sequence is CASVEMTYNEQFF. The CDR3 bases are TGTGCTAGTGTGGAGATGACCTACAATGAGCAGTTCTTC.

This clone is a singleton in its sample. This sequence joins TRBV19 and TRBJ2-5; D remains ambiguous. The CDR3 totals 14 residues. V lost 5 bases and J lost 3, with 13 bases in between. Per germline, CDR1 LNHDA and CDR2 SQIVND (reference sequence). The CDR3 nucleotides read TGTGCCAGTAGTCACAGCCATGCCAAAGAGACCCAGTACTTC. Its protein product is CASSHSHAKETQYF.

This clone was detected ten times or more. The rearrangement joins TRBV6-5 to TRBJ2-1; no firm D call. CDR1 and CDR2 (germline): MNHEY, SVGAGI. This CDR3 has 16 amino acids. Trimming left V 3 bases short and J 0 bases short, with 12 bases between. The CDR3 sequence: CASSYKDSRSYNEQFF. For the CDR3, the DNA is TGTGCCAGCAGTTATAAAGACTCGCGCTCCTACAATGAGCAGTTCTTC.

The chain has TRBV5-1 and TRBJ2-7, with 9 nucleotides matching TRBD1. Unmatched junction bases numbered 3, after V lost 3 bases and J lost 2 bases. CDR1 SGHRS and CDR2 YFSETQ come from the germline V gene. CDR3 length: 14 amino acids. CDR3 in amino acids: CASSSGQGTYEQYF. Written as DNA, the CDR3 is TGCGCCAGCAGCTCTGGACAGGGGACCTACGAGCAGTACTTC.

The V call is TRBV7-2, the J call TRBJ1-5, with D possibly TRBD1 on 6 matching bases. The CDR3 spans 15 residues. V shed 2 bases and J shed 0 bases, with 8 bases lying between them. The germline V gene has CDR1 SGHTA and CDR2 FQGNSA. The CDR3 nucleotides are TGTGCCAGCAGCTTACAGGGGTATAGCAATCAGCCCCAGCATTTT. It yields the protein CASSLQGYSNQPQHF.

The genes are TRBV25-1 and TRBJ2-1; D is unresolved. This CDR3 is built from 10 residues. The germline V and J ends were trimmed by 5 bases and 10 bases, with 6 bases remaining between them. The germline V gene has CDR1 MGHDK and CDR2 SYGVNS. CDR3 coding DNA: TGTGCCAGCAGTTCGAACGAGCAGTTCTTC. Its protein product is CASSSNEQFF.

J is TRBJ2-7 and V is TRBV4-3; 8 nucleotides match TRBD1. Per germline, CDR1 LGHNA and CDR2 YSLEER. V shed 0 bases, J shed 3 bases, and the junction held 7 bases outside the gene matches. The length of the CDR3 is 16 residues. The CDR3: CASSQEWTGMVYEQYF. CDR3 bases: TGCGCCAGCAGCCAAGAGTGGACAGGGATGGTCTACGAGCAGTACTTC.

This clone appeared once. The V gene is TRBV27, the J gene TRBJ1-5; D is unresolved. Germline CDR1 reads MNHEY; CDR2 reads SMNVEV (reference sequence). CDR3 length: 14 amino acids. Trimming took 5 bases from V and 2 from J, leaving 10 bases between them. CDR3 in DNA: TGTGCCAGCAGTCCCTCCGGGGGCAATCAGCCCCAGCATTTT. Its translation is CASSPSGGNQPQHF.

This clone was counted a few times. This sequence joins TRBV13 and TRBJ1-2; no reliable D call. CDR1 and CDR2 from the germline V gene are PRHDT and FYEKMQ (reference sequence). The CDR3 extends over 11 amino acids. Trimming shortened V by 4 bases and J by 3 bases, and 3 bases separated the two germline ends. As DNA, the CDR3 is TGTGCCAGCAGCTCCGACTATGGCTACACCTTC. Amino acids: CASSSDYGYTF.

The gene calls are TRBV7-2 and TRBJ2-1, with 7 positions matching TRBD2. V trimming: 4 bases; J trimming: 12 bases; junction bases outside the gene matches: 9. Germline assignment: CDR1 SGHTA and CDR2 FQGNSA. The CDR3 is made up of 13 amino acids. The CDR3 loop is CASSYGLVGVQFF. The CDR3 DNA reads as TGTGCCAGCAGCTACGGACTAGTGGGGGTGCAGTTCTTC.